This T cell receptor (beta chain) stems from a study of blood T cell repertoires in COVID-19. Study-level information: PBMCs, B-cell-depleted T cells, or T cells provided the cDNA or gDNA that made up the material.

CDR1 MDHEN and CDR2 SYDVKM come from the germline V gene. Trimming took 5 bases from V and 0 from J, leaving 10 bases between them. This CDR3 comprises 14 residues. This clone was seen a few times. TCRdb keeps only in-frame clones here, not all; method: immunoSEQ multiplex PCR. The sample holds nearly 250,000 clones, approximately 84% seen once. The chain has TRBV28 and TRBJ1-2; D call uncertain. Material for sequencing was peripheral blood. This TCR was sampled from a woman of 80 years or more with acute or convalescent COVID-19. The DNA for the CDR3 is TGTGCCAGCAGTCCTCCAGGCGCTAACTATGGCTACACCTTC. It translates to CASSPPGANYGYTF.